This TCR beta chain is drawn from a study of blood T cell repertoires in COVID-19. The wider study: The study drew acute and convalescent COVID-19 samples from the United States, Italy and Spain.

V was clipped by 4 bases and J by 2 bases, with 10 bases between them. This CDR3 region has 14 residues. From germline, CDR1 is SGHRS and CDR2 YFSETQ. Source study methods: From reference gene primer amplification, estimates of nucleated cell counts were derived. The repertoire was sequenced with immunoSEQ multiplex PCR; TCRdb's copy has only in-frame clones and lacks some. V and J calls and clone size come straight from that table; D and trimming were deduced from the DNA. The sample lists under 500,000 clones; around 91% were seen once. Allocation to cohorts depended on clinical history reported by the participants. This clone was seen only once. Other DNA sequences in the sample encode the same CDR3.

The J gene is TRBJ2-1, the V gene TRBV5-1, with D tentatively TRBD1 (6 bases). The specimen sequenced was PBMCs or T cells enriched from blood (not recorded which). The TCR sequence derives from a man aged 30 to 39 who had recovered from COVID-19. The CDR3 is CASSPGQTYNEQFF. The CDR3 DNA sequence: TGCGCCAGCAGCCCAGGACAGACCTACAATGAGCAGTTCTTC.